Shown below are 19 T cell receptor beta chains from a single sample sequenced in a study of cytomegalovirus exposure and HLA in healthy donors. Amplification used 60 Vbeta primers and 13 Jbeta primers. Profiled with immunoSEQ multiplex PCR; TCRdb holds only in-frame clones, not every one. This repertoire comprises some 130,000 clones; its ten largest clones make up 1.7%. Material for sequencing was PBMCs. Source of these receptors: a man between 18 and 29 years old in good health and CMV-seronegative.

CDR3 residues: CASRPKTGGNTEAFF. CDR3 coding DNA: TGTGCCAGCAGACCTAAGACAGGGGGAAATACTGAAGCTTTCTTT. The chain combines TRBV6-1 with TRBJ1-1; TRBD1 aligns across 9 bases. Germline V lookup: CDR1 MNHNS, CDR2 SASEGT. This CDR3 contains 15 residues. V lost 6 bases and J lost 5; bases outside the gene matches: 10.

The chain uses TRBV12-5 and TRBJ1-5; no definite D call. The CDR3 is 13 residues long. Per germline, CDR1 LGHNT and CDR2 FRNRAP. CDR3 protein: CATHRGYHQPQHF. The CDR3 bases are TGTGCAACACACCGGGGATATCATCAGCCCCAGCATTTT.

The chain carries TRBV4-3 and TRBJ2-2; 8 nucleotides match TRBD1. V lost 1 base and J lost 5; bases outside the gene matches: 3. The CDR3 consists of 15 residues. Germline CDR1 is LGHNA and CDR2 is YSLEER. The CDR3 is CASSQGTGSTGELFF. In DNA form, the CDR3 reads TGCGCCAGCAGCCAAGGGACAGGGAGTACCGGGGAGCTGTTTTTT.

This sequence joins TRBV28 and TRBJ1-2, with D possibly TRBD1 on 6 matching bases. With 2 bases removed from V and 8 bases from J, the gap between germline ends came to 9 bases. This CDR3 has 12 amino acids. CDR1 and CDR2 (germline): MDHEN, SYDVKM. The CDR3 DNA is TGTGCCAGCAGTTTAACAGGGTGGGGCTACACCTTC. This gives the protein CASSLTGWGYTF.

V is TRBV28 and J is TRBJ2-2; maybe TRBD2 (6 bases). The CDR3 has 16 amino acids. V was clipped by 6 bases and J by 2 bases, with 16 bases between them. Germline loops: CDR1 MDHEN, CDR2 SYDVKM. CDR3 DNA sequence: TGTGCCAGCAGGTTACCGGGACTTCTTAACACCGGGGAGCTGTTTTTT. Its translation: CASRLPGLLNTGELFF.

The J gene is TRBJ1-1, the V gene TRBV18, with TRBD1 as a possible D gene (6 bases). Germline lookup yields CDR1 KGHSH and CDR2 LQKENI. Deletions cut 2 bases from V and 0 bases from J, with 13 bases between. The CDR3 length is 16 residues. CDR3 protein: CASSPAGGLLNTEAFF. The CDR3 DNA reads TGTGCCAGCTCACCAGCCGGGGGGCTCTTGAACACTGAAGCTTTCTTT. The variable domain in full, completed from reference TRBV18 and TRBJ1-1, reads NAGVMQNPRHLVRRRGQEARLRCSPMKGHSHVYWYRQLPEEGLKFMVYLQKENIIDESGMPKERFSAEFPKEGPSILRIQQVVRGDSAAYFCASSPAGGLLNTEAFFGQGTRLTVV.

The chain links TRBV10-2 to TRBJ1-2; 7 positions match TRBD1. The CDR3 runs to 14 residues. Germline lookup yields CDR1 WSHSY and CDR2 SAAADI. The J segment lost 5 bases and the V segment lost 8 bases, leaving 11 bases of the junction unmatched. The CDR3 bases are TGCGCCAGCGCCTCCGGGACAGCTTTATATGGCTACACCTTC. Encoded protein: CASASGTALYGYTF.

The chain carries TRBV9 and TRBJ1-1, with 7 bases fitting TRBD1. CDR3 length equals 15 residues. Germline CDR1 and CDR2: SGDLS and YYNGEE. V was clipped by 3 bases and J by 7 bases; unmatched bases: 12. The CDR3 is CASSDRQGGLSEAFF. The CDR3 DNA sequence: TGTGCCAGCAGCGATCGACAGGGTGGGTTGAGTGAAGCTTTCTTT.

The CDR3 spells CASSPSGVRAGGELFF. DNA for the CDR3: TGTGCCAGCAGCCCCTCGGGTGTGAGGGCCGGCGGGGAGCTGTTTTTT. The V call is TRBV7-9, the J call TRBJ2-2, with D possibly TRBD2 on 5 matching bases. The CDR3 covers 16 residues. Germline assignment: CDR1 SEHNR and CDR2 FQNEAQ (reference sequence). V lost 5 bases and J 7 bases, leaving 20 bases between the germline ends.

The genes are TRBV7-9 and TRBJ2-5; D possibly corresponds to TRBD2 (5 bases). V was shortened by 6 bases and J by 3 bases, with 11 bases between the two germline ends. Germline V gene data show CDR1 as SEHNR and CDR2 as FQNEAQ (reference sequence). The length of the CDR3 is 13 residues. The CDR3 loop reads CASSLPGKETQYF. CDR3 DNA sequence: TGTGCCAGCAGTTTACCCGGGAAAGAGACCCAGTACTTC.

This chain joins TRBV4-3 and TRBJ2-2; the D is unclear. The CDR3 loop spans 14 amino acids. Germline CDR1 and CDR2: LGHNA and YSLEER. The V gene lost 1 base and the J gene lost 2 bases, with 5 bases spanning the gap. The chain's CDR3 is CASSQVLNTGELFF. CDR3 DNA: TGCGCCAGCAGCCAAGTACTTAACACCGGGGAGCTGTTTTTT.

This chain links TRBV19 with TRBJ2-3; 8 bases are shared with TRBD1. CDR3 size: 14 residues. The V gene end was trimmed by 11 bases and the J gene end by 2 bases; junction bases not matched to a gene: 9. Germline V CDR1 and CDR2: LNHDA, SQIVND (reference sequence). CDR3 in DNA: TGTGCCTCCTCAGGGGGCACGGTCACAGATACGCAGTATTTT. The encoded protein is CASSGGTVTDTQYF.

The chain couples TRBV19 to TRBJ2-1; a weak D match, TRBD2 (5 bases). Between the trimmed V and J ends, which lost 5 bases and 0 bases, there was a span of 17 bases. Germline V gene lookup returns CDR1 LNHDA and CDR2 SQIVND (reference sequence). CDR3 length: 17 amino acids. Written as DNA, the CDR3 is TGTGCCAGTAGTTCGAGGGCAGTACTAAGCTCCTACAATGAGCAGTTCTTC. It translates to CASSSRAVLSSYNEQFF. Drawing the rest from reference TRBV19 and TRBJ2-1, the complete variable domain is DGGITQSPKYLFRKEGQNVTLSCEQNLNHDAMYWYRQDPGQGLRLIYYSQIVNDFQKGDIAEGYSVSREKKESFPLTVTSAQKNPTAFYLCASSSRAVLSSYNEQFFGPGTRLTVL.

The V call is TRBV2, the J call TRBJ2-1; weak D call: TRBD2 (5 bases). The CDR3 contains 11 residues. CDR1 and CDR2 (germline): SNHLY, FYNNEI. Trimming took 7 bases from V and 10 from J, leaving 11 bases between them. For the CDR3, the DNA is TGTGCCAGCACGCTCGCGGGCGAGCAGTTCTTC. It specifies CASTLAGEQFF. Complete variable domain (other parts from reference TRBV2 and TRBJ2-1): EPEVTQTPSHQVTQMGQEVILRCVPISNHLYFYWYRQILGQKVEFLVSFYNNEISEKSEIFDDQFSVERPDGSNFTLKIRSTKLEDSAMYFCASTLAGEQFFGPGTRLTVL.

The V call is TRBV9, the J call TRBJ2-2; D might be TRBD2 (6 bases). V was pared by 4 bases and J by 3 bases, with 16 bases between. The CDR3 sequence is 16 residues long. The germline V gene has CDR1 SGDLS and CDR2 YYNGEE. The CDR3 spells CASSPRGSGHTGELFF. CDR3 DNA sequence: TGTGCCAGCAGCCCCCGGGGGAGCGGACACACCGGGGAGCTGTTTTTT. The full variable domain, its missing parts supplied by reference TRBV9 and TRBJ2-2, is DSGVTQTPKHLITATGQRVTLRCSPRSGDLSVYWYQQSLDQGLQFLIQYYNGEERAKGNILERFSAQQFPDLHSELNLSSLELGDSALYFCASSPRGSGHTGELFFGEGSRLTVL.

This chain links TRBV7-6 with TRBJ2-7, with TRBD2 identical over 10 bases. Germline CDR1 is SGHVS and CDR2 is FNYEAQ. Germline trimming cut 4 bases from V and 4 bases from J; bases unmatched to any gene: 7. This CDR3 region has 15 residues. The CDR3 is CASSSTGLAMYEQYF. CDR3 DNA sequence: TGTGCCAGCAGCTCGACGGGACTAGCGATGTACGAGCAGTACTTC.

CDR3 DNA sequence: TGTGCCATCAGGCAGACAGGGCAGGACACTGAAGCTTTCTTT. Its translation: CAIRQTGQDTEAFF. J is TRBJ1-1 and V is TRBV10-3; 7 nucleotides agree with TRBD1. V gave up 6 bases and J gave up 3 bases; unmatched junction bases: 7. The CDR3 spans 14 residues. CDR1 is ENHRY and CDR2 is SYGVKD in the germline V gene.

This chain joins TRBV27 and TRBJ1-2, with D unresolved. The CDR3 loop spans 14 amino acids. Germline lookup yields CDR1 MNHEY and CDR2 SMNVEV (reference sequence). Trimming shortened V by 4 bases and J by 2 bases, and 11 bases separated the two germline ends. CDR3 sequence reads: CASSSLGPNYGYTF. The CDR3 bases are TGTGCCAGCAGTTCACTGGGCCCCAACTATGGCTACACCTTC.

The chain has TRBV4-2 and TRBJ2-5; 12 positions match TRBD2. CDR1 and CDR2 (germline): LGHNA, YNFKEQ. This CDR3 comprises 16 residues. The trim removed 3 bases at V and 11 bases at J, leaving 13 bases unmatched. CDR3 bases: TGTGCCAGCAGCCATGGACTAGCGGGACCACGATGGGAGCAGTACTTC. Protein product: CASSHGLAGPRWEQYF.